This TCR beta chain was captured by sequencing in a study of blood T cell repertoires in COVID-19. Background on the study: Italy, Spain and the United States were the sources of the convalescent and acute COVID-19 samples.

One Seattle source followed patients from active infection through their disease course. In the original analysis: Quantification of nucleated cells was approximated via reference gene primer amplification. TCRdb keeps only in-frame clones here, not all; method: immunoSEQ multiplex PCR. Clonal size and the V and J genes are those of that table, whereas D and trimming came from the DNA. The sample carries about 290,000 clones, under 90% recorded once. The V end was cut by 7 bases, the J end by 3 bases, with 16 bases between. Germline-derived CDR1 and CDR2 are SGHRS and YFSETQ. CDR3 length equals 14 residues.

The chain recombines TRBV5-1 with TRBJ1-1; D may be TRBD1 (6 bases). The specimen was peripheral blood. The origin of this receptor is a woman in her twenties or thirties with COVID-19, enrolled during active disease. The CDR3 DNA follows: TGCGCCAGCGGGGATGGGACACTATACACTGAAGCTTTCTTT. It codes for CASGDGTLYTEAFF.